These 24 T cell receptor beta chains came from one sample sequenced in a study of blood T cell repertoires in COVID-19. The repertoire was sequenced with immunoSEQ multiplex PCR; TCRdb's copy has only in-frame clones and lacks some. Here the sample spans 300,000 to 350,000 clones, roughly 86% being singletons. Sequencing used peripheral blood. All receptors come from a young man with COVID-19, enrolled during active disease.

This clone appeared a single time. The gene calls are TRBV9 and TRBJ1-2; 8 positions match TRBD1. The CDR3 is 19 residues long. CDR1 is SGDLS and CDR2 is YYNGEE in the germline V gene. V trimming: 0 bases; J trimming: 0 bases; junction bases outside the gene matches: 13. The CDR3: CASSVGGDRHLRPNYGYTF. In nucleotides, the CDR3 is TGTGCCAGCAGCGTAGGTGGGGACAGGCACCTTAGGCCTAACTATGGCTACACCTTC.

This chain connects TRBV11-2 to TRBJ2-7; the D is unclear. CDR1 and CDR2 from the germline V gene are SGHAT and FQNNGV. Trimming stripped 1 base from V and 10 bases from J, with 8 bases between. This CDR3 has 11 residues. Here the CDR3 DNA reads TGTGCCAGCAGCTTAGCCAGGAACCAGTACTTC. It is translated as CASSLARNQYF.

The chain links TRBV7-4 to TRBJ2-7; a weak D match, TRBD2 (6 bases). The V gene lost 5 bases and the J gene lost 7 bases, with 24 bases spanning the gap. CDR1 and CDR2 (germline): SGHVT, SQSDAQ. CDR3 length equals 16 residues. The CDR3 region has the DNA TGTGCCAGCAGCCCTCGCACGGGAGTGTACATATGGGAGCAGTACTTC. Translating it yields CASSPRTGVYIWEQYF.

The rearrangement uses TRBV28 and TRBJ2-7, with 8 bases identical to TRBD2. This CDR3 has 14 residues. Trimming at V came to 8 bases and at J to 5 bases, leaving 11 bases not matched to a gene. Germline loops: CDR1 MDHEN, CDR2 SYDVKM. The CDR3 DNA sequence: TGTGCCAGCGCCAGCGGGAGTCTATCCCACGAGCAGTACTTC. Its protein is CASASGSLSHEQYF.

The chain recombines TRBV27 with TRBJ1-2; perhaps TRBD1 as D (5 bases). Per the germline V gene, CDR1 is MNHEY and CDR2 is SMNVEV (reference sequence). The CDR3 runs to 15 residues. The V end lost 2 bases, the J end lost 0 bases, and 10 bases lay between the germline ends. For the CDR3, the DNA is TGTGCCAGCAGTTTAACGGGGGGGACTAACTATGGCTACACCTTC. Residues: CASSLTGGTNYGYTF.

J is TRBJ2-1 and V is TRBV6-2 or TRBV6-3; 7 positions match TRBD2. Per germline, CDR1 MNHEY and CDR2 SVGEGT. The V gene end was trimmed by 3 bases and the J gene end by 6 bases; junction bases not matched to a gene: 8. This CDR3 contains 15 residues. The CDR3, as DNA: TGTGCCAGCAGTTATTCACTAGCGTCACTCAATGAGCAGTTCTTC. This sequence encodes CASSYSLASLNEQFF.

The rearrangement links TRBV15 to TRBJ1-5; D uncertain. Germline V gene lookup returns CDR1 LNHNV and CDR2 YYDKDF (reference sequence). The CDR3 extends over 14 amino acids. V was shortened by 8 bases and J by 0 bases, with 11 bases between the two germline ends. The DNA for the CDR3 is TGTGCCACCGCCACAGTATATAGCAATCAGCCCCAGCATTTT. It encodes CATATVYSNQPQHF.

V is TRBV28 and J is TRBJ1-2; weak D call: TRBD1 (6 bases). Trimming cost V 4 bases and J 1 base, with 22 bases left between them. In germline, CDR1 is MDHEN, CDR2 SYDVKM. The CDR3 consists of 18 residues. The CDR3 sequence: CASSSLGQHILLNYGYTF. In nucleotides, the CDR3 is TGTGCCAGCAGTTCCCTCGGACAGCACATCCTTCTTAACTATGGCTACACCTTC.

This chain links TRBV19 with TRBJ2-3, with D possibly matching TRBD2 (5 bases). Per germline, CDR1 LNHDA and CDR2 SQIVND (reference sequence). V dropped 7 bases and J dropped 2 bases, with 19 bases sitting between them. The length of the CDR3 is 16 residues. CDR3 residues: CASTVRIALTTDTQYF. The CDR3 DNA follows: TGTGCCAGTACCGTCCGAATAGCGTTGACCACAGATACGCAGTATTTT.

V is TRBV4-1 and J is TRBJ1-2; 7 bases agree with TRBD1. The CDR3 extends over 17 amino acids. CDR1 is MGHRA, CDR2 YSYEKL, per germline. Losses at the gene ends were 2 bases for V and 4 bases for J; bases not matched to a gene: 13. CDR3 coding DNA: TGCGCCAGCAGCCAACCAGCGGCTCAAGGGGGCTCCTATGGCTACACCTTC. This gives the protein CASSQPAAQGGSYGYTF.

This clone was seen only a few times. V and J are TRBV5-4 and TRBJ2-1; no reliable D call. Trimming left V 4 bases short and J 0 bases short, with 11 bases between. This CDR3 spans 15 amino acids. Germline V CDR1 and CDR2: SGHNT, YYREEE (reference sequence). The CDR3 DNA follows: TGTGCCAGCAGCCTGGAGCGACCCTCCTACAATGAGCAGTTCTTC. Amino acid sequence: CASSLERPSYNEQFF.

The V gene is TRBV6-6, the J gene TRBJ2-1; TRBD2 aligns across 8 bases. V gave up 6 bases and J gave up 9 bases; unmatched junction bases: 4. The CDR3 is 12 amino acids. In germline, CDR1 is MNHNY, CDR2 SVGAGI (reference sequence). As DNA, the CDR3 is TGTGCCAGCAGCCCGGGGGGGTCTGAGCAGTTCTTC. Its translation is CASSPGGSEQFF.

The V and J genes are TRBV28 and TRBJ2-4; D gene ambiguous. Per germline, CDR1 MDHEN and CDR2 SYDVKM. Deletions cut 4 bases from V and 6 bases from J, with 13 bases between. The CDR3 has 14 residues. DNA for the CDR3: TGTGCCAGCAGTTGGTCAGACTTAATAAACATTCAGTACTTC. Its protein product is CASSWSDLINIQYF.

The J gene is TRBJ2-3, the V gene TRBV5-1; 8 bases map to TRBD1. Germline lookup yields CDR1 SGHRS and CDR2 YFSETQ. The CDR3 is 15 residues long. V shed 4 bases and J 1 base; nucleotides not matched to a gene: 5. This CDR3 reads CASSGPGQGTDTQYF. The CDR3 DNA follows: TGCGCCAGCAGCGGTCCGGGACAGGGCACAGATACGCAGTATTTT.

A word on this clone: An end of the junction does not agree with germline; a read error may underlie this. The chain is built from TRBV25-1 and TRBJ2-2; 8 positions match TRBD2. The CDR3 sequence is 17 residues long. Germline-derived CDR1 and CDR2 are MGHDK and SYGVNS. The chain's CDR3 is CASSDRSSSGNSGELFF. The CDR3 nucleotides are TGTGCCAGCAGTGATCGGTCGAGTAGCGGGAACTCCGGGGAGCTGTTTTTT.

This rearrangement joins TRBV27 to TRBJ2-7; the match to TRBD1 covers 8 bases. The junction had 10 bases not matched to a gene; V was cut back by 5 bases and J by 4 bases. CDR3 size: 15 residues. Per the germline V gene, CDR1 is MNHEY and CDR2 is SMNVEV (reference sequence). The CDR3 reads CASSPSGQAHYEQYF. CDR3 DNA: TGTGCCAGCAGTCCCTCGGGACAGGCCCATTACGAGCAGTACTTC.

This clone has only one observation. The V and J genes are TRBV5-1 and TRBJ2-3, with D uncertain. Germline loops: CDR1 SGHRS, CDR2 YFSETQ. This CDR3 contains 15 residues. Deletions cut 2 bases from V and 4 bases from J, with 14 bases between. CDR3 region: CASSFESSAADTQYF. The CDR3 coding sequence is TGCGCCAGCAGCTTCGAATCAAGTGCGGCAGATACGCAGTATTTT.

CDR3 protein: CASSLVPSGIPEGEQFF. CDR3 nucleotides: TGTGCCAGCAGCTTAGTACCTAGCGGGATTCCTGAGGGTGAGCAGTTCTTC. The chain links TRBV11-2 to TRBJ2-1, with TRBD2 matching over 9 bases. Looked up from germline, CDR1 is SGHAT and CDR2 is FQNNGV. V was pared by 1 base and J by 9 bases, with 13 bases of the junction left unmatched. The CDR3 runs to 17 residues.

The V gene is TRBV6-6, the J gene TRBJ2-7; the match to TRBD2 covers 12 bases. Looked up from germline, CDR1 is MNHNY and CDR2 is SVGAGI (reference sequence). This CDR3 spans 14 amino acids. Germline trimming cut 7 bases from V and 7 bases from J; bases unmatched to any gene: 8. CDR3 in DNA: TGTGCCAGCAACCTAGCGGGAGGGCCAAAGGAGCAGTACTTC. Protein sequence: CASNLAGGPKEQYF.

This clone has just a few counts. The V call is TRBV3-1 (or the pseudogene TRBV3-2), the J call TRBJ1-6; TRBD1 matches at 9 bases. Germline-derived CDR1 and CDR2 are LGHDT and YNNKEL (reference sequence). V shed 7 bases and J 8 bases; nucleotides not matched to a gene: 9. There are 15 residues in the CDR3. The CDR3 DNA sequence: TGTGCCAGCAAAGGCCTGGGACAGGGTGATTCACCCCTCCACTTT. This codes for CASKGLGQGDSPLHF.

The rearrangement links TRBV28 to TRBJ1-5; D is possibly TRBD1 (6 bases). Germline V gives CDR1 MDHEN, CDR2 SYDVKM. Trimming cost V 2 bases and J 7 bases, with 18 bases left between them. The CDR3 sequence is 16 residues long. The DNA of the CDR3 is TGTGCCAGCAGTTTAGGTGCAGGGGTCGGCCGCCAGCCCCAGCATTTT. Its translation is CASSLGAGVGRQPQHF.

The V and J genes are TRBV6-5 and TRBJ2-1; a weak D match, TRBD2 (6 bases). V shed 0 bases and J shed 13 bases, with 13 bases lying between them. The V gene's germline CDR1 is MNHEY and CDR2 SVGAGI. CDR3 length: 13 amino acids. This CDR3 is CASSYSRLDLQFF. DNA for the CDR3: TGTGCCAGCAGTTACTCGAGACTAGACCTCCAGTTCTTC.

The CDR3 spells CASSFLRGFYEQYF. The CDR3 DNA reads as TGTGCCAGCAGCTTTCTAAGGGGCTTCTACGAGCAGTACTTC. This sequence joins TRBV5-8 and TRBJ2-7; D might be TRBD1 (5 bases). Germline lookup yields CDR1 SGHTS and CDR2 YDEGEE. The CDR3 runs to 14 residues. Between the trimmed V and J ends, which lost 2 bases and 3 bases, there was a span of 12 bases.

The V call is TRBV28, the J call TRBJ1-1; 7 nucleotides align to TRBD1. Germline V gene data show CDR1 as MDHEN and CDR2 as SYDVKM. J gave up 1 base and V 5 bases, and 4 bases lay outside the gene matches. The CDR3 sequence is 14 residues long. CDR3 coding DNA: TGTGCCAGCAGTCGGACAGGAGGGAACACTGAAGCTTTCTTT. This gives the protein CASSRTGGNTEAFF.